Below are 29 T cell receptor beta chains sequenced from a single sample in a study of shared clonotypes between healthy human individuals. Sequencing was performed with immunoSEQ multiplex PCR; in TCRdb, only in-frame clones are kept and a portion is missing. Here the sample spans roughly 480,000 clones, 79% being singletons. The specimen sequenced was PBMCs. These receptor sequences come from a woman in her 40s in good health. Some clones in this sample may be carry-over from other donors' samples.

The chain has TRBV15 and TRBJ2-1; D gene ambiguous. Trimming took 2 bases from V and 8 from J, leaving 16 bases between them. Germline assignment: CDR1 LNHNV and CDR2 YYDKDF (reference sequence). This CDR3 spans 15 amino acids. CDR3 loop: CATSRNKVFRDEQFF. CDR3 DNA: TGTGCCACCAGCAGAAATAAAGTTTTCCGGGATGAGCAGTTCTTC.

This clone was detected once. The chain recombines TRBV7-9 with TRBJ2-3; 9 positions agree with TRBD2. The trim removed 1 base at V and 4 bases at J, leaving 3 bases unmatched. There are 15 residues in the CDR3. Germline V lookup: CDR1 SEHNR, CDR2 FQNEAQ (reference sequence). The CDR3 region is CASSLVLAGADTQYF. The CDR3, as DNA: TGTGCCAGCAGCTTAGTTTTAGCGGGAGCAGATACGCAGTATTTT.

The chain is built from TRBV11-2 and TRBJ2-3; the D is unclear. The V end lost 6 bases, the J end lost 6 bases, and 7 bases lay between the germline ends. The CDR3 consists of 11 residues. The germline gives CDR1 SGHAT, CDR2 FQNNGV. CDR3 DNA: TGTGCCAGCAGTTTCCGGGATACGCAGTATTTT. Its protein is CASSFRDTQYF.

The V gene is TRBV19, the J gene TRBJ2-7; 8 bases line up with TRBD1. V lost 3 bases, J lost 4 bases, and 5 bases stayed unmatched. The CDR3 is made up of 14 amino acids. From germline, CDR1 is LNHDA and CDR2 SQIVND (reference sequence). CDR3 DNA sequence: TGTGCCAGTAGTATTGCAGGGGGCTGGTACGAGCAGTACTTC. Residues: CASSIAGGWYEQYF. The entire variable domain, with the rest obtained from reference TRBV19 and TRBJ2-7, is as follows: DGGITQSPKYLFRKEGQNVTLSCEQNLNHDAMYWYRQDPGQGLRLIYYSQIVNDFQKGDIAEGYSVSREKKESFPLTVTSAQKNPTAFYLCASSIAGGWYEQYFGPGTRLTVT.

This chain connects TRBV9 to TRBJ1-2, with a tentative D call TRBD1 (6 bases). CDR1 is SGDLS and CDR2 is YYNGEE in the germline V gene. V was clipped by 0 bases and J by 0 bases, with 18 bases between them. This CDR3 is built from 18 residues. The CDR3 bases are TGTGCCAGCAGCGTAGACAGGGACAACCAAAATACTAACTATGGCTACACCTTC. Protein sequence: CASSVDRDNQNTNYGYTF.

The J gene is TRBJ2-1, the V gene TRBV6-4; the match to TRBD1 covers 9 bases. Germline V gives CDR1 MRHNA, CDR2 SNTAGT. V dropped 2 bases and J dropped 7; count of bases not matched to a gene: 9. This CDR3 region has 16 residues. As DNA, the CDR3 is TGTGCCAGCAGTGACCAAAACAGGGGGCACCTAAATGAGCAGTTCTTC. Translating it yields CASSDQNRGHLNEQFF.

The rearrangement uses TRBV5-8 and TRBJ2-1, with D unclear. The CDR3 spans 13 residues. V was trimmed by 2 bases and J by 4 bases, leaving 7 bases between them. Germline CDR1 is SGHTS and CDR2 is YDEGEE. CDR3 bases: TGTGCCAGCAGCTTCTTCCGGTACAATGAGCAGTTCTTC. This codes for CASSFFRYNEQFF.

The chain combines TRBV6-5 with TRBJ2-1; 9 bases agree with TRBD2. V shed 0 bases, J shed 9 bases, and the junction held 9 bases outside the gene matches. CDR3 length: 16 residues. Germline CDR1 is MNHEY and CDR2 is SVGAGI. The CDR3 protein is CASSYSGGRGQSEQFF. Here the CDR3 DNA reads TGTGCCAGCAGTTACTCCGGCGGGAGGGGTCAGAGTGAGCAGTTCTTC.

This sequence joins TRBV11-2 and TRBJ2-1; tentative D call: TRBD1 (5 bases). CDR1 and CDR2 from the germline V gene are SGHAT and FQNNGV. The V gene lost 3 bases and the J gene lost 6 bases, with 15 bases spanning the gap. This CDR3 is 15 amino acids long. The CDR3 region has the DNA TGTGCCAGCAGCTTGGTGGCAGGGAATTCCAATGAGCAGTTCTTC. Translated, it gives CASSLVAGNSNEQFF.

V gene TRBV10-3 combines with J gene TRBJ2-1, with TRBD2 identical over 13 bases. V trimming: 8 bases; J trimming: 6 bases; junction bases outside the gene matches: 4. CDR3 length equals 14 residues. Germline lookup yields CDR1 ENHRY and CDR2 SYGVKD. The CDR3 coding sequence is TGTGCCATCGCCTGGACTAGCGGGAGCAATGAGCAGTTCTTC. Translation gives CAIAWTSGSNEQFF.

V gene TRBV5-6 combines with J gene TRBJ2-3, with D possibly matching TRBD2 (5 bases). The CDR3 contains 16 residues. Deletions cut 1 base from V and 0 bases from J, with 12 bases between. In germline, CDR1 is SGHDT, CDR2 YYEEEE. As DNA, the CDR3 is TGTGCCAGCAGCTTGTCTAGCAGACGTAGCACAGATACGCAGTATTTT. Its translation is CASSLSSRRSTDTQYF. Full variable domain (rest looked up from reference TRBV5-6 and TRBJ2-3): DAGVTQSPTHLIKTRGQQVTLRCSPKSGHDTVSWYQQALGQGPQFIFQYYEEEERQRGNFPDRFSGHQFPNYSSELNVNALLLGDSALYLCASSLSSRRSTDTQYFGPGTRLTVL.

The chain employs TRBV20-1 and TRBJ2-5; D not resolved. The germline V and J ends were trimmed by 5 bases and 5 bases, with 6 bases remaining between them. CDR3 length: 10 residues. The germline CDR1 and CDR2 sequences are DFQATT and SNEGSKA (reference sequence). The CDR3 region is CSAYLETQYF. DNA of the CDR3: TGCAGTGCTTATCTGGAGACCCAGTACTTC.

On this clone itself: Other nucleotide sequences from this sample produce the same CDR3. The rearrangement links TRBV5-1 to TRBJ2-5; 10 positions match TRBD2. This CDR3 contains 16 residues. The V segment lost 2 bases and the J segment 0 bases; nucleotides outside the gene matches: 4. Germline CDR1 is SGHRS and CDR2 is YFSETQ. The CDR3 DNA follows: TGCGCCAGCAGCTTCGGCACTAGCGGGAACCAAGAGACCCAGTACTTC. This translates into CASSFGTSGNQETQYF.

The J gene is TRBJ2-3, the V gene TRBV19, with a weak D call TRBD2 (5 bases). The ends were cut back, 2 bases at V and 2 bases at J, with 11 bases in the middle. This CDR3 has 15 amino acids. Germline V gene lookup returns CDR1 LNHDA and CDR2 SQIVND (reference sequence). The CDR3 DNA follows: TGTGCCAGTAGTATATTGAGCGGCACCACAGATACGCAGTATTTT. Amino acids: CASSILSGTTDTQYF. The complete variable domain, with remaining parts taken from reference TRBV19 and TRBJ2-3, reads DGGITQSPKYLFRKEGQNVTLSCEQNLNHDAMYWYRQDPGQGLRLIYYSQIVNDFQKGDIAEGYSVSREKKESFPLTVTSAQKNPTAFYLCASSILSGTTDTQYFGPGTRLTVL.

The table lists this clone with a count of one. The CDR3 spells CASSVAGSGSAGANVLTF. As DNA, the CDR3 is TGTGCCAGCAGCGTAGCTGGAAGCGGGAGTGCTGGGGCCAACGTCCTGACTTTC. The chain carries TRBV9 and TRBJ2-6, with TRBD2 matching over 8 bases. Losses at the gene ends were 0 bases for V and 2 bases for J; bases not matched to a gene: 7. Looked up from germline, CDR1 is SGDLS and CDR2 is YYNGEE. The CDR3 is 18 residues long.

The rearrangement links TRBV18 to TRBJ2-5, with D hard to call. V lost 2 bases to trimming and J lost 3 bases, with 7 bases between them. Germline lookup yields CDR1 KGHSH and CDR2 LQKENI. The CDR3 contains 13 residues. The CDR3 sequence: CASSPRSKETQYF. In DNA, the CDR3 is TGTGCCAGCTCACCAAGGAGTAAAGAGACCCAGTACTTC.

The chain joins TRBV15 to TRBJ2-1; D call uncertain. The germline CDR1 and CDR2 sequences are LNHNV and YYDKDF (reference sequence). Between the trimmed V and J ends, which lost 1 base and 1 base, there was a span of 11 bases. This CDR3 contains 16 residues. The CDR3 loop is CATSRGSVPSYNEQFF. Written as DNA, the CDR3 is TGTGCCACCAGCAGAGGGAGCGTCCCGTCCTACAATGAGCAGTTCTTC.

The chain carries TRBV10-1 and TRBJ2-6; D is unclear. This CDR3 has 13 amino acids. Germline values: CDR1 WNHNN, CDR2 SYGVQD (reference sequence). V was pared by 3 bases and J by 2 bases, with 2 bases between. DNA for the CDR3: TGCGCCAGCAGTGATCCTGGGGCCAACGTCCTGACTTTC. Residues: CASSDPGANVLTF.

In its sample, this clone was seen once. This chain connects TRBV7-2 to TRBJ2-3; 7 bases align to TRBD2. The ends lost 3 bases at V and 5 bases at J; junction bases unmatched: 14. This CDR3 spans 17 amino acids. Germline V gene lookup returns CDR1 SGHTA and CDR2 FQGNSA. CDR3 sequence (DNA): TGTGCCAGCAGCTTGAGTAGCGGGCATAACTCGGGAGATACGCAGTATTTT. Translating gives CASSLSSGHNSGDTQYF.

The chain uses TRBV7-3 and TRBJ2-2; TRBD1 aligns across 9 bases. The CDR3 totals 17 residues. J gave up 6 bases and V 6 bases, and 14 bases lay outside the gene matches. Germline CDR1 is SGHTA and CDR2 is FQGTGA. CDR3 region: CASSKGTGTGHSGELFF. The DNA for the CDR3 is TGTGCCAGCAGTAAGGGGACAGGGACCGGTCACTCCGGGGAGCTGTTTTTT.

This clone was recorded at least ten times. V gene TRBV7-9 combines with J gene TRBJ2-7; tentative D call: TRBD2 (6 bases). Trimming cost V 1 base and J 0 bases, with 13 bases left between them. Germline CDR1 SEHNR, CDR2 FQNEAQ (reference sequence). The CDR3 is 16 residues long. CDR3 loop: CASSLDYSGSSYEQYF. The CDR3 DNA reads TGTGCCAGCAGCTTAGATTATAGCGGAAGCTCCTACGAGCAGTACTTC. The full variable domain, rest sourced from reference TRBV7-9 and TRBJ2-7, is DTGVSQNPRHKITKRGQNVTFRCDPISEHNRLYWYRQTLGQGPEFLTYFQNEAQLEKSRLLSDRFSAERPKGSFSTLEIQRTEQGDSAMYLCASSLDYSGSSYEQYFGPGTRLTVT.

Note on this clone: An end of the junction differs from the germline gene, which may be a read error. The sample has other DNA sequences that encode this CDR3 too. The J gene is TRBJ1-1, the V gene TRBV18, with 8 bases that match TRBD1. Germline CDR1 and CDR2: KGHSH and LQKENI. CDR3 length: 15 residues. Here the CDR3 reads CASSPGQGMNTEAFF. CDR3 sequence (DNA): TGTGCCAGCTCACCTGGACAGGGTATGAATACTGAAGCTTTCTTT.

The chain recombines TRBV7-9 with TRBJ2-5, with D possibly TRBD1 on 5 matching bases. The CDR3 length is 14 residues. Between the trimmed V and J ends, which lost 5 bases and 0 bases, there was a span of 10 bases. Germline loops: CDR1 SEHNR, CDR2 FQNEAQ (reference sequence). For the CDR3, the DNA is TGTGCCAGCAGCCCTAGGACAAACCAAGAGACCCAGTACTTC. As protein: CASSPRTNQETQYF. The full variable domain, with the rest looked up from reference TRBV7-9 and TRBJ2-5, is DTGVSQNPRHKITKRGQNVTFRCDPISEHNRLYWYRQTLGQGPEFLTYFQNEAQLEKSRLLSDRFSAERPKGSFSTLEIQRTEQGDSAMYLCASSPRTNQETQYFGPGTRLLVL.

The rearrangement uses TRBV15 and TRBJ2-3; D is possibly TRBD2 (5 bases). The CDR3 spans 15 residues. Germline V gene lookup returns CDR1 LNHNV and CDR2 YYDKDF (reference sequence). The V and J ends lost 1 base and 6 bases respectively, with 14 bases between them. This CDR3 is CATSRGGIYGDTQYF. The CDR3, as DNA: TGTGCCACCAGCAGAGGAGGGATCTACGGGGATACGCAGTATTTT.

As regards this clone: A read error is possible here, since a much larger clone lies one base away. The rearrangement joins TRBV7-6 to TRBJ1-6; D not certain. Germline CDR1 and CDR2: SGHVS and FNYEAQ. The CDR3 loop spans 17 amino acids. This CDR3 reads CASSLDQVLPANSLLHF. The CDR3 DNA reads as TGTGCCAGCAGCTTAGATCAGGTTCTACCAGCCAATTCACTCCTCCACTTT.

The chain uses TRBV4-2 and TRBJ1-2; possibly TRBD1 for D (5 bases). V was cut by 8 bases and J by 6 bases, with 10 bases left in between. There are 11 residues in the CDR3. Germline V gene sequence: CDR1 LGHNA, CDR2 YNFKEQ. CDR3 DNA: TGTGCCAGCGGATGGGGGGATGGCTACACCTTC. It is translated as CASGWGDGYTF.

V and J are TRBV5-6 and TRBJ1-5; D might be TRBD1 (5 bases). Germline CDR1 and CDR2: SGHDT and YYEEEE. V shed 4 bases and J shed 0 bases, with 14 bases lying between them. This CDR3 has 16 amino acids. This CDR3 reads CASSTARDRSNQPQHF. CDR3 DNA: TGTGCCAGCAGCACGGCCAGGGACCGTAGCAATCAGCCCCAGCATTTT.

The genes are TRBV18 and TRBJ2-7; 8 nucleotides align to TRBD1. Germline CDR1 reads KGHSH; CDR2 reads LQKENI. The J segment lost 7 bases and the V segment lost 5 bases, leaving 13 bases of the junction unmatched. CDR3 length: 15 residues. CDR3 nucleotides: TGTGCCAGCTCAAAATCCCAGGGGGCTTCAGGGGAGCAGTACTTC. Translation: CASSKSQGASGEQYF. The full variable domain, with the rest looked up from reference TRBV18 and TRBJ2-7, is NAGVMQNPRHLVRRRGQEARLRCSPMKGHSHVYWYRQLPEEGLKFMVYLQKENIIDESGMPKERFSAEFPKEGPSILRIQQVVRGDSAAYFCASSKSQGASGEQYFGPGTRLTVT.

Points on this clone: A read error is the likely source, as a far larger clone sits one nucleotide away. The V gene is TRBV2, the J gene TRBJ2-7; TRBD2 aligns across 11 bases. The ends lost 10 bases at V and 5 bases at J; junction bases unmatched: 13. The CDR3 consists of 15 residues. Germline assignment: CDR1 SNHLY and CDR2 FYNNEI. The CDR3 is CATPGASGRSHEQYF. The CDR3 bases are TGTGCCACACCCGGGGCTAGCGGGAGGTCCCACGAGCAGTACTTC.